These T cell receptor beta chains were read from a single sample in a study of patients and donors after allogeneic stem cell transplantation. Via MiXCR, TCRdb re-called the RT-PCR reads, giving one row per CDR3 protein. The sample shows over 200,000 distinct CDR3 sequences, 38% of them seen only once. Sequencing was performed on blood, either unsorted or a sorted T cell fraction (not recorded which). The receptors come from a human donor who was either an allogeneic HSCT recipient or a stem cell or donor lymphocyte infusion donor (not recorded which). It is not recorded whose cells these are; they may come from a transplant donor. Each CDR3 is given without its conserved first and last residue. Clone size appears in some rows only: once, few, many, or a class for an expanded clone.

NA | TRBJ2-1 | TRBV12-3/TRBV12-4 | 12 | ASSGVSRGNEQF
NA | TRBJ2-2 | TRBV12-3/TRBV12-4 | 15 | ASSLRGRGDLTGELF
few | TRBJ1-6 | TRBV20-1 | 16 | SARPGQRESSYNSPLH
few | TRBJ2-2 | TRBV28 | 11 | ASTLWNTGELF
once | TRBJ2-1 | TRBV4-3 | 17 | ASSQDNSKSTRENNEQF
few | TRBJ2-3 | TRBV29-1 | 12 | SVEGDVSTDTQY
NA | TRBJ2-5 | TRBV4-3 | 13 | ASSQAIRTRETQY
few | TRBJ1-4 | TRBV20-1 | 15 | SANNPGDGATNEKLF
NA | TRBJ2-7 | TRBV5-1 | 11 | ASFRDRGSEQY
NA | TRBJ2-7 | TRBV6-2/TRBV6-3 | 12 | ASSLQGMSYEQY
NA | TRBJ1-5 | TRBV27 | 13 | ASRSTGARNQPQH
NA | TRBJ1-3 | TRBV2 | 14 | ASSGRTASSGNTIY
NA | TRBJ1-5 | TRBV7-2 | 13 | ASSVGTVSNQPQH
NA | TRBJ1-1 | TRBV27 | 14 | ASSLYGQGAGTEAF
few | TRBJ1-5 | TRBV4-2 | 13 | ASSQDSYSNQPQH
NA | TRBJ1-2 | TRBV6-5 | 13 | ASQRGAWDNYGYT
NA | TRBJ1-2 | TRBV27 | 13 | ASRPTGMFRAGYT
many | TRBJ1-1 | TRBV18 | 12 | ASSSGGRNTEAF
NA | TRBJ1-1 | TRBV29-1 | 10 | SVEWGAVEAF
NA | TRBJ1-6 | TRBV12-3/TRBV12-4 | 16 | ASSFGPVIPTLNSPLH
few | TRBJ2-4 | TRBV7-9 | 14 | ATRLVQGKAKNIQY
NA | TRBJ1-5 | TRBV6-6 | 13 | ASSTGQGASQPQH
NA | TRBJ1-1 | TRBV7-6 | 14 | ASSPRAAGAFTEAF
NA | TRBJ1-1 | TRBV20-1 | 13 | SARDRSGFDTEAF
NA | TRBJ2-5 | TRBV7-3 | 14 | ASSLRGQQAQETQY
few | TRBJ1-2 | TRBV4-2 | 12 | ASSPDRNNYGYT
NA | TRBJ1-1 | TRBV9 | 11 | ASSVHRAGGAF
NA | TRBJ2-7 | TRBV3-1 | 14 | ASSLGLVLEGYEQY
NA | TRBJ1-2 | TRBV20-1 | 11 | SARRSFANGYT
NA | TRBJ1-2 | TRBV5-1 | 12 | ASSLTPRRDGYT
NA | TRBJ2-4 | TRBV19 | 11 | ASSTGARNIQY
NA | TRBJ2-7 | TRBV5-1 | 11 | ASSLGGGREQY
few | TRBJ1-6 | TRBV7-9 | 14 | ASSFRDRSYNSPLH
NA | TRBJ1-3 | TRBV2 | 14 | ASSEWGPVVGNTIY
NA | TRBJ1-3 | TRBV7-9 | 12 | ASSLEDGGNTIY
NA | TRBJ1-3 | TRBV2 | 12 | ASSPDRPGNTIY
NA | TRBJ1-3 | TRBV18 | 15 | ASSPGQARQSGNTIY
NA | TRBJ2-3 | TRBV5-5 | 12 | ASSLAGDTYTQY